The source of this T cell receptor beta chain is a study of response to subunit inactivated influenza vaccine. General study findings and limits: The authors suggested that few new T cells are recruited per seasonal influenza vaccination.

Germline loops: CDR1 SEHNR, CDR2 FQNEAQ (reference sequence). Between the trimmed V and J ends, which lost 6 bases and 7 bases, there was a span of 21 bases. The CDR3 length is 15 residues. As concerns this clonotype: What it binds is not known.

Using its own MiXCR run on the RT-PCR reads, TCRdb lists one record per CDR3 protein. Among some 800,000 distinct CDR3 sequences, around 21% were seen once, and the ten largest hold roughly a tenth. Sequenced material: PBMCs from blood, taken about 5 days after vaccination. The sequence was collected from a man aged 50-59 years who received an inactivated influenza vaccine. This rearrangement joins TRBV7-9 to TRBJ1-1; TRBD1 is a possible D gene (5 bases). CDR3 nucleotides: TGTGCCAGCAGTTTTCTCTCAACGGGCAGGGATGAAGCTTTCTTT. Amino acids: CASSFLSTGRDEAFF. The full variable domain, its missing parts supplied by reference TRBV7-9 and TRBJ1-1, is DTGVSQNPRHKITKRGQNVTFRCDPISEHNRLYWYRQTLGQGPEFLTYFQNEAQLEKSRLLSDRFSAERPKGSFSTLEIQRTEQGDSAMYLCASSFLSTGRDEAFFGQGTRLTVV.